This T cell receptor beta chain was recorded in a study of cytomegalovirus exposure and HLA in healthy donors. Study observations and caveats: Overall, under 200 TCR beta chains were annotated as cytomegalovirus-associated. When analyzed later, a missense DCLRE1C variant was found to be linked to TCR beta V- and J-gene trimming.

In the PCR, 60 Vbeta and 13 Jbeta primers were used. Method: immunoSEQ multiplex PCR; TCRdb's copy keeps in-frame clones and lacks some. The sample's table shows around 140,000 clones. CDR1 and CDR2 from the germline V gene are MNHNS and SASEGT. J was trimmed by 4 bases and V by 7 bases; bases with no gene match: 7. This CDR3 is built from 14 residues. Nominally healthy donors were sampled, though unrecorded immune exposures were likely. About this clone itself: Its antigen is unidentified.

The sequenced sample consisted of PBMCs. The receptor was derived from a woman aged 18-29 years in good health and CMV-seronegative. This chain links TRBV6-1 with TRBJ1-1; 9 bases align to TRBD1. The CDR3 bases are TGTGCCAGCAAAACAGGGGGCGCGGTCACTGAAGCTTTCTTT. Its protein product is CASKTGGAVTEAFF.